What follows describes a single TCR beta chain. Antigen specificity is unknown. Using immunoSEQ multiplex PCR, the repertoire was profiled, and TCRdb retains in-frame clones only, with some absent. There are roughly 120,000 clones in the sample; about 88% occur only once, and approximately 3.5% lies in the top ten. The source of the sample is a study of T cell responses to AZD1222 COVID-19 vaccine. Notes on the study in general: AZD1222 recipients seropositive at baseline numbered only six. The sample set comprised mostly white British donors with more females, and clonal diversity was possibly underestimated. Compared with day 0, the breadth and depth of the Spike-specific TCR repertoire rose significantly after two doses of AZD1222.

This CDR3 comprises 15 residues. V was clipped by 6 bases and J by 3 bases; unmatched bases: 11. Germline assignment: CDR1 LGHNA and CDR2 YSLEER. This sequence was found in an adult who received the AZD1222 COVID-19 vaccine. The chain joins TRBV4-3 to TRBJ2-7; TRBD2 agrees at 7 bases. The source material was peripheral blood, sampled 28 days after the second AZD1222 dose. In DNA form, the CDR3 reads TGCGCCAGCAGGCCTGGGAGGGTCGGCATCTACGAGCAGTACTTC. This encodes CASRPGRVGIYEQYF.